Following are 25 T cell receptor beta chains from one sample sequenced in a study of blood T cells in healthy people across ages. PCR was performed a second time for about 7 to 11 cycles using a sample-barcoded 5' primer and a J-beta primer mix. In TCRdb, the 5' RACE reads were re-called with MiXCR into one record per CDR3 protein. The sample carries 700,000 to 950,000 distinct CDR3 sequences, roughly 64% recorded once. The sequencing sample was made of blood. The receptor set was obtained from a man under 40 in good health.

This clonotype has more than one count but fewer than ten. This sequence joins TRBV20-1 and TRBJ2-3, with 9 bases lining up with TRBD2. Germline lookup yields CDR1 DFQATT and CDR2 SNEGSKA (reference sequence). V gave up 2 bases and J gave up 5 bases; unmatched junction bases: 5. This CDR3 spans 14 amino acids. CDR3 protein: CSARLAGRGDTQYF. The CDR3 DNA reads as TGCAGTGCTAGACTAGCGGGGAGGGGAGATACGCAGTATTTT.

Here the CDR3 DNA reads TGTGCCTGGAATAGGGGTGGAGGGCAGTTCTACGAGCAGTACTTC. Protein product: CAWNRGGGQFYEQYF. J is TRBJ2-7 and V is TRBV30; D is possibly TRBD2 (6 bases). CDR3 length equals 15 residues. Germline V gene lookup returns CDR1 GTSNPN and CDR2 SVGIG (reference sequence). Trimming shortened V by 4 bases and J by 3 bases, and 19 bases separated the two germline ends.

This clonotype has only a few counts. The DNA of the CDR3 is TGCAGTGCTATAGAGCGGGGGGGCCGTCCGGAGACCCAGTACTTC. Translated, it gives CSAIERGGRPETQYF. The V gene is TRBV20-1, the J gene TRBJ2-5; 10 bases match TRBD2. The V gene end was trimmed by 4 bases and the J gene end by 5 bases; junction bases not matched to a gene: 10. Germline values: CDR1 DFQATT, CDR2 SNEGSKA (reference sequence). The CDR3 runs to 15 residues.

This clonotype was detected only a few times. The CDR3 spells CASSDPDIYEQYF. The CDR3 DNA reads as TGTGCCAGCAGTGATCCCGACATCTACGAGCAGTACTTC. The chain has TRBV6-2 or TRBV6-3 and TRBJ2-7; unclear D gene. With 5 bases removed from V and 3 bases from J, the gap between germline ends came to 11 bases. The germline V gene has CDR1 MNHEY and CDR2 SVGEGT. The CDR3 covers 13 residues.

The J gene is TRBJ2-3, the V gene TRBV5-1, with 7 positions matching TRBD1. V lost 3 bases to trimming and J lost 3 bases; unmatched junction nucleotides: 4. The germline V gene encodes CDR1 SGHRS and CDR2 YFSETQ. The CDR3 has 14 residues. CDR3 amino acids: CASSSQTGTDTQYF. The DNA for the CDR3 is TGCGCCAGCAGCTCCCAGACAGGGACAGATACGCAGTATTTT.

The V call is TRBV27, the J call TRBJ1-1, with 7 bases fitting TRBD1. There are 13 residues in the CDR3. The germline CDR1 and CDR2 sequences are MNHEY and SMNVEV (reference sequence). The trim removed 3 bases at V and 7 bases at J, leaving 5 bases unmatched. The CDR3: CASSFEQGREAFF. CDR3 DNA: TGTGCCAGCAGTTTTGAACAGGGGCGTGAAGCTTTCTTT.

This clonotype was counted a few times. CDR3 region: CASSLGAIEGYTF. The CDR3 DNA follows: TGCGCCAGCAGCTTGGGGGCGATAGAAGGCTACACCTTC. The chain has TRBV5-1 and TRBJ1-2; D is unclear. CDR1 SGHRS and CDR2 YFSETQ come from the germline V gene. The CDR3 contains 13 residues. Trimming shortened V by 0 bases and J by 8 bases, and 11 bases separated the two germline ends.

This clonotype came up a few times. The chain has TRBV6-5 and TRBJ1-5; 8 nucleotides align to TRBD1. The CDR3 runs 14 residues. The V and J ends lost 6 bases and 5 bases, in that order; junction bases with no gene match: 6. Germline-derived CDR1 and CDR2 are MNHEY and SVGAGI. DNA of the CDR3: TGTGCCAGCAGCCTCCAGGGGGCCCATCAGCCCCAGCATTTT. Amino acid sequence: CASSLQGAHQPQHF.

This rearrangement joins TRBV12-3 or TRBV12-4 to TRBJ1-2; 8 bases agree with TRBD1. Trimming at V came to 3 bases and at J to 6 bases, leaving 6 bases not matched to a gene. The CDR3 is made up of 14 amino acids. In DNA, the CDR3 is TGTGCCAGCAGTTTTGGGACAGGAGTAAATGGCTACACCTTC. It specifies CASSFGTGVNGYTF.

The rearrangement uses TRBV7-2 and TRBJ2-2, with unresolved D. The CDR3 consists of 14 residues. Trimming took off 1 base at V and 6 bases at J, with 9 bases between the two ends. Germline lookup yields CDR1 SGHTA and CDR2 FQGNSA. CDR3 DNA sequence: TGTGCCAGCAGCTTAGATGTCACTGCCGGGGAGCTGTTTTTT. It yields the protein CASSLDVTAGELFF.

The rearrangement links TRBV29-1 to TRBJ2-5; D tentatively reads TRBD1 or TRBD2 (6 bases each). Trimming cost V 7 bases and J 9 bases, with 30 bases left between them. The germline gives CDR1 SQVTM, CDR2 ANQGSEA. The CDR3 is 16 amino acids. This chain's CDR3 is CSAIGQQPANGGAQYF. The CDR3 region has the DNA TGCAGCGCCATCGGACAGCAGCCCGCAAATGGCGGGGCCCAGTACTTC.

The CDR3 DNA is TGCAGTGTCCCCGGGACAGGGACCGGCTACACCTTC. Its translation: CSVPGTGTGYTF. The chain recombines TRBV20-1 with TRBJ1-2, with 9 bases lining up with TRBD1. Germline CDR1 and CDR2: DFQATT and SNEGSKA (reference sequence). There are 12 residues in the CDR3. Trimming removed 7 bases from V and 8 bases from J; junction bases left unmatched: 8.

The rearrangement uses TRBV29-1 and TRBJ2-5, with 14 bases lining up with TRBD2. Germline V CDR1 and CDR2: SQVTM, ANQGSEA. The CDR3 is made up of 13 amino acids. J was trimmed by 11 bases and V by 5 bases; bases with no gene match: 7. This CDR3 is CSVSGLAGGEQYF. CDR3 in DNA: TGCAGCGTTTCCGGACTAGCGGGAGGTGAGCAGTACTTC.

This clonotype was seen at least ten times. The gene calls are TRBV4-2 and TRBJ1-1, with TRBD1 matching 10 bases. V was clipped by 3 bases and J by 5 bases; unmatched bases: 6. Germline loops: CDR1 LGHNA, CDR2 YNFKEQ. The length of the CDR3 is 15 residues. This CDR3 is CASSQMAGQGTEAFF. CDR3 sequence (DNA): TGTGCCAGCAGCCAGATGGCGGGACAGGGGACTGAAGCTTTCTTT.

In its sample, this clonotype was seen a few times. The chain has TRBV20-1 and TRBJ2-3; TRBD2 aligns across 11 bases. The germline V gene has CDR1 DFQATT and CDR2 SNEGSKA (reference sequence). V gave up 2 bases and J gave up 3 bases; unmatched junction bases: 4. The CDR3 has 15 amino acids. The DNA of the CDR3 is TGCAGTGCTAGAACTAGCGGGAGTAGTACAGATACGCAGTATTTT. Translating gives CSARTSGSSTDTQYF.

The chain carries TRBV27 and TRBJ1-1; D not certain. Trimming removed 10 bases at V and 1 base at J, with 13 bases between. This CDR3 spans 13 amino acids. Germline CDR1 is MNHEY and CDR2 is SMNVEV (reference sequence). The CDR3 protein is CATRRAGNTEAFF. The CDR3 region has the DNA TGTGCCACCCGACGAGCCGGGAACACTGAAGCTTTCTTT.

As regards this clonotype: An end of the junction does not agree with germline; a read error may underlie this. V is TRBV2 and J is TRBJ2-1; possibly TRBD1 for D (5 bases). The CDR3 has 12 amino acids. Per the germline V gene, CDR1 is SNHLY and CDR2 is FYNNEI. The DNA for the CDR3 is TGCGCATCGAAGGGGTCTCCCGATGAGCAGTTCTTC. It yields the protein CASKGSPDEQFF.

V is TRBV20-1 and J is TRBJ2-7, with 7 bases that match TRBD1. Unmatched junction bases numbered 8, after V lost 5 bases and J lost 1 base. There are 14 residues in the CDR3. CDR1 is DFQATT and CDR2 is SNEGSKA in the germline V gene (reference sequence). Written as DNA, the CDR3 is TGCAGTGCTGCCCTTAGGGGGCCTTCCTACGAGCAGTACTTC. It is translated as CSAALRGPSYEQYF.

This rearrangement joins TRBV5-1 to TRBJ2-3; maybe TRBD2 (5 bases). Germline V CDR1 and CDR2: SGHRS, YFSETQ. V was trimmed by 0 bases and J by 6 bases, leaving 11 bases between them. The CDR3 length is 14 residues. The CDR3 here is CASSLETNRDTQYF. Written as DNA, the CDR3 is TGCGCCAGCAGCTTGGAGACTAACCGGGATACGCAGTATTTT.

Only a few counts were recorded for this clonotype. J is TRBJ2-3 and V is TRBV27; D is perhaps TRBD1 (5 bases). From germline, CDR1 is MNHEY and CDR2 SMNVEV (reference sequence). This CDR3 has 10 amino acids. V was pared by 9 bases and J by 7 bases, with 8 bases between. The CDR3 nucleotides are TGTGCCAGAGGGGCGAATACGCAGTATTTT. This translates into CARGANTQYF.

In its sample, this clonotype was seen many times. The rearrangement uses TRBV4-3 and TRBJ2-4; the D gene is possibly TRBD2 (6 bases). Looked up from germline, CDR1 is LGHNA and CDR2 is YSLEER. V shed 3 bases and J shed 9 bases, with 18 bases lying between them. There are 15 residues in the CDR3. Written as DNA, the CDR3 is TGCGCCAGCAGCCAGGGGAGCGGGTCGGTCAGCATTCAGTACTTC. Translated, it gives CASSQGSGSVSIQYF.

The V and J genes are TRBV7-2 and TRBJ1-6, with a possible D match to TRBD1 (5 bases). Per the germline V gene, CDR1 is SGHTA and CDR2 is FQGNSA. This CDR3 has 14 residues. Trimming took 4 bases from V and 10 from J, leaving 14 bases between them. CDR3 amino acids: CASSSTDLSSPLHF. The CDR3 DNA reads TGTGCCAGCAGCTCGACAGACCTCTCCTCACCCCTCCACTTT.

The sample holds one count of this clonotype. The chain recombines TRBV5-1 with TRBJ2-7, with D unresolved. The CDR3 loop spans 14 amino acids. V dropped 9 bases and J dropped 0 bases, with 16 bases sitting between them. Germline V gene data show CDR1 as SGHRS and CDR2 as YFSETQ. The CDR3 coding sequence is TGCGCCACCAAGACCCTGCCCCACTCCTACGAGCAGTACTTC. Translation: CATKTLPHSYEQYF. Supplemented by reference TRBV5-1 and TRBJ2-7, the full variable domain reads KAGVTQTPRYLIKTRGQQVTLSCSPISGHRSVSWYQQTPGQGLQFLFEYFSETQRNKGNFPGRFSGRQFSNSRSEMNVSTLELGDSALYLCATKTLPHSYEQYFGPGTRLTVT.

There are a few counts of this clonotype. The chain has TRBV29-1 and TRBJ2-5; possibly TRBD2 for D (6 bases). The V end was cut by 7 bases, the J end by 5 bases, with 11 bases between. The CDR3 runs 11 residues. Germline CDR1 is SQVTM and CDR2 is ANQGSEA. The CDR3 coding sequence is TGCAGCGCGGGGGAAGAGGAGACCCAGTACTTC. Amino acids: CSAGEEETQYF.

In this sample, this clonotype turned up a few times. The chain uses TRBV7-2 and TRBJ2-3, with TRBD2 matching over 7 bases. V shed 4 bases and J 11 bases; nucleotides not matched to a gene: 6. Germline V gene data show CDR1 as SGHTA and CDR2 as FQGNSA. The CDR3 runs to 12 residues. This CDR3 reads CASSSQRGVQYF. The CDR3, as DNA: TGTGCCAGCAGCTCCCAGCGGGGCGTGCAGTATTTT.